A selection of T cell receptor beta chains follows, all from one sample in a study of CD8+ T cells in alopecia areata. Profiling relied on immunoSEQ multiplex PCR, and the TCRdb table lists in-frame clones only, not all of them. Seen here are about 190,000 clones, 60% observed once, and the top ten hold less than 0.8%. Specimen: CD4+ T cells sorted from blood, collected at week 4, from a patient treated with tofacitinib. These receptors all come from a human donor with alopecia areata. Each CDR3 is given with its conserved first and last residue. D genes are given only for firm matches. Clone size appears in some rows only: once, few, many, or a class for an expanded clone.

D gene,J gene,V gene,CDR3 length,clone size,CDR3 DNA,CDR3 protein
.,TRBJ1-1,TRBV29-1,13,.,TGCAGCGTTGAAGCCGATTTGAACACTGAAGCTTTCTTT,CSVEADLNTEAFF
TRBD2,TRBJ2-4,TRBV29-1,13,.,TGCAGCGTTGAAGGTGGGAGGGAAGGCATTCAGTACTTC,CSVEGGREGIQYF
.,TRBJ1-4,TRBV25-1,15,.,TGTGCCAGCAGTGACGTGTTGGCGGGTGTTGAAAAACTGTTTTTT,CASSDVLAGVEKLFF
.,TRBJ2-3,TRBV6-5,14,.,TGTGCCATCAGTGACAGGACGTCCTTAGATACGCAGTATTTT,CAISDRTSLDTQYF
TRBD1,TRBJ1-5,TRBV27,14,.,TGTGCCAGCTTACAGGGGGCCACGAATCAGCCCCAGCATTTT,CASLQGATNQPQHF
.,TRBJ2-7,TRBV21-1,11,few,TGTGCCAGCAGCAAAAACTACGAGCAGTACTTC,CASSKNYEQYF
TRBD2,TRBJ2-4,TRBV7-2,19,.,TGTGCCAGCAGCTTAAGGCCCCCACTAGCGCGACTAGCCAAAAACATTCAGTACTTC,CASSLRPPLARLAKNIQYF
.,TRBJ2-1,TRBV7-2,15,few,TGTGCCAGCAACCCAGGCCTTGCGTGGGGTAATGAGCAGTTCTTC,CASNPGLAWGNEQFF
TRBD2,TRBJ2-5,TRBV28,16,.,TGTGCCAGCAGTTTATTGACTAGCGGGAGCCTAAAGACCCAGTACTTC,CASSLLTSGSLKTQYF
.,TRBJ1-2,TRBV4-2,18,few,TGTGCCAGCAGCCAAGCCCGACAGACCCTAAATCCTAACTATGGCTACACCTTC,CASSQARQTLNPNYGYTF
.,TRBJ2-1,TRBV29-1,14,.,TGCAGCGTTGGTGTGCGGATAACAGAGAATGAGCAGTTCTTC,CSVGVRITENEQFF
.,TRBJ2-7,TRBV4-2,14,once,TGTGCCAGCAGCCCCAGATCCGAACCCTACGAGCAGTACTTC,CASSPRSEPYEQYF
.,TRBJ2-1,TRBV19,13,few,TGTGCCAGCGGCGGGTTCGGCTACAATGAGCAGTTCTTC,CASGGFGYNEQFF
.,TRBJ1-2,TRBV30,12,.,TGTGCCTGGAGTGTCTCAGGCTATGGCTACACCTTC,CAWSVSGYGYTF
TRBD1,TRBJ2-5,TRBV11-2,13,many,TGTGCCAGCAGCTTAGACTACAGGGGAACCCAGTACTTC,CASSLDYRGTQYF
.,TRBJ1-1,TRBV29-1,14,few,TGCAGCGTTGAGTTAGGGATGATGAACACTGAAGCTTTCTTT,CSVELGMMNTEAFF
.,TRBJ1-2,TRBV5-1,13,.,TGCGCCAGCAGCTTGAGAGGGGAGAATGGCTACACCTTC,CASSLRGENGYTF
.,TRBJ1-5,TRBV30,14,.,TGTGCCTGGTCCAGAGGGACTATCGATCAGCCCCAGCATTTT,CAWSRGTIDQPQHF
.,TRBJ1-4,TRBV30,14,.,TGTGCCTGGAGAGGGACTGATACTAATGAAAAACTGTTTTTT,CAWRGTDTNEKLFF
TRBD1,TRBJ2-5,TRBV4-1,15,.,TGCGCCAGCAGCCGCCAAGGACAGGTAGGAGAGACCCAGTACTTC,CASSRQGQVGETQYF
.,TRBJ1-3,TRBV6-5,13,.,TGTGCCAGCAGTAGGGGATTCGGAAACACCATATATTTT,CASSRGFGNTIYF
TRBD2,TRBJ2-3,TRBV7-6,13,.,TGTGCCAGCAGCGGGACTATCACAGATACGCAGTATTTT,CASSGTITDTQYF
.,TRBJ1-2,TRBV6-5,14,.,TGTGCCACCAACAGGGCGGGCAGACTCTATGGCTACACCTTC,CATNRAGRLYGYTF
.,TRBJ1-2,TRBV30,15,once,TGTGCCTGGAGCCCTATTTGGCCTTCAGACGACGGCTACACCTTC,CAWSPIWPSDDGYTF
TRBD1,TRBJ2-1,TRBV29-1,12,few,TGCAGCGTTTTACAGGGGAACAATGAGCAGTTCTTC,CSVLQGNNEQFF
.,TRBJ2-1,TRBV29-1,12,few,TGCAGCGTTGAAGATTCGACGGATGAGCAGTTCTTC,CSVEDSTDEQFF
TRBD1,TRBJ2-7,TRBV30,15,.,TGTGCCTGGAGTGTACAGACAGGGGCCCTTTACGAGCAGTACTTC,CAWSVQTGALYEQYF
.,TRBJ1-1,TRBV27,13,.,TGTGCCAGCAGTTTATTGGTGAACACTGAAGCTTTCTTT,CASSLLVNTEAFF